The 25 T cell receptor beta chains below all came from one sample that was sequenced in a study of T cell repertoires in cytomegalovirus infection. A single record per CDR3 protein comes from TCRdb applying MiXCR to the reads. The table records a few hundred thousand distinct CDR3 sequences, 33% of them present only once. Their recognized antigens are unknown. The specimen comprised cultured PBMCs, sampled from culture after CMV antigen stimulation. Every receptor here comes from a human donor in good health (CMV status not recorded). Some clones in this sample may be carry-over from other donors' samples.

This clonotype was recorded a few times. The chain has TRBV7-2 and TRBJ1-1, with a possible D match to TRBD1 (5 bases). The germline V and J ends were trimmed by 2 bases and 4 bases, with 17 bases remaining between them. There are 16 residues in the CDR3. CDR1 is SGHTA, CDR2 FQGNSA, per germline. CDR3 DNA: TGTGCCAGCAGCTTATTGACCTTCGGGGCGGCCACTGAAGCTTTCTTT. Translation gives CASSLLTFGAATEAFF.

CDR3 nucleotides: TGTGCCACCAGTCCCACCGGGCCCTACAATGAGCAGTTCTTC. Translation: CATSPTGPYNEQFF. The chain uses TRBV24-1 and TRBJ2-1; D remains ambiguous. V was cut by 6 bases and J by 2 bases, with 10 bases left in between. Germline V gene lookup returns CDR1 KGHDR and CDR2 SFDVKD. The CDR3 extends over 14 amino acids.

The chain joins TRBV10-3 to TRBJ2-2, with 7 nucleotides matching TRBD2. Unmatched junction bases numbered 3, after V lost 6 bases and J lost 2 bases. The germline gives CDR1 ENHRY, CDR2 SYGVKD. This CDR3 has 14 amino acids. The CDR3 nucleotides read TGTGCCATCAGCGAGACTAGCAACACCGGGGAGCTGTTTTTT. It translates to CAISETSNTGELFF.

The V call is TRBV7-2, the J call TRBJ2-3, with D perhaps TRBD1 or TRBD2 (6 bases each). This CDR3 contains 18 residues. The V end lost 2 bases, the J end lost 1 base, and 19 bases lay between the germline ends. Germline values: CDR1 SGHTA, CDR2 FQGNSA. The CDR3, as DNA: TGTGCCAGCAGCTTAAAAGGACCGAACGGGGGCCGCACAGATACGCAGTATTTT. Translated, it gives CASSLKGPNGGRTDTQYF.

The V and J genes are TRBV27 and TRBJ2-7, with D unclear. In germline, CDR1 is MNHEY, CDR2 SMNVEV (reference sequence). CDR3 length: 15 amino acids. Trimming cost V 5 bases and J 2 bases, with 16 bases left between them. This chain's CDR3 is CASSTVRSRTYEQYF. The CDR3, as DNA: TGTGCCAGCAGTACCGTACGGTCTAGAACCTACGAGCAGTACTTC.

In DNA form, the CDR3 reads TGCAGTGCTAGAGCTCAGATCACAGATACGCAGTATTTT. Protein: CSARAQITDTQYF. The chain combines TRBV20-1 with TRBJ2-3, with D hard to call. There are 13 residues in the CDR3. Trimming left V 1 base short and J 2 bases short, with 7 bases between. The germline gives CDR1 DFQATT, CDR2 SNEGSKA (reference sequence).

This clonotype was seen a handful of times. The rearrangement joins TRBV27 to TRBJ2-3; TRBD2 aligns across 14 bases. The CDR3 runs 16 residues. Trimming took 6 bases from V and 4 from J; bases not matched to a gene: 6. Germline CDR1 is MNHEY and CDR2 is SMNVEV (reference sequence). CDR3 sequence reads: CASSQTSGRAPDTQYF. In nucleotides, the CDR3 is TGTGCCAGCAGCCAGACTAGCGGGAGGGCCCCAGATACGCAGTATTTT.

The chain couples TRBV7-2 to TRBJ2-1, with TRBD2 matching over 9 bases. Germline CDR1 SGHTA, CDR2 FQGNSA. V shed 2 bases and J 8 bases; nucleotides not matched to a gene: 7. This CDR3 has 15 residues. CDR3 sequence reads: CASSLWAGGGHEQFF. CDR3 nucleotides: TGTGCCAGCAGCTTATGGGCGGGAGGGGGCCATGAGCAGTTCTTC.

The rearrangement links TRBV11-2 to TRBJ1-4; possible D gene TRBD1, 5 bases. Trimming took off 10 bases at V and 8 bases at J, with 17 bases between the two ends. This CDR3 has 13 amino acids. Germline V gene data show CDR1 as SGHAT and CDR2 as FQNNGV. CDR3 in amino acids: CATRSGGYEKLFF. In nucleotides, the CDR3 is TGTGCCACCCGAAGCGGGGGATACGAAAAACTGTTTTTT.

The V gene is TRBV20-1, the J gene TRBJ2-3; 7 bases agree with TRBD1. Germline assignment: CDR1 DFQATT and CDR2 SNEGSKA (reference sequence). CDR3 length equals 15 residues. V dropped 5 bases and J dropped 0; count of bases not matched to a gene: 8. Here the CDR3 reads CSALWTGRSTDTQYF. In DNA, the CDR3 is TGCAGTGCTCTATGGACAGGTCGGAGCACAGATACGCAGTATTTT.

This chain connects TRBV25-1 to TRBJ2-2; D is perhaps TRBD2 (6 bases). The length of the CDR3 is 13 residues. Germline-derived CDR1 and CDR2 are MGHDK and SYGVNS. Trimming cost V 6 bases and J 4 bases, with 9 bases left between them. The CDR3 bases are TGTGCCAGCAGGCGGGATTTCACCGGGGAGCTGTTTTTT. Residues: CASRRDFTGELFF.

The CDR3, as DNA: TGTGCCAGCAGCCAAGAAGGTTTTCCCGGACAGTATAGCAATCAGCCCCAGCATTTT. This encodes CASSQEGFPGQYSNQPQHF. The chain couples TRBV14 to TRBJ1-5; tentatively, D is TRBD1 (6 bases). V was clipped by 0 bases and J by 0 bases, with 18 bases between them. The CDR3 contains 19 residues. Looked up from germline, CDR1 is SGHDN and CDR2 is FVKESK.

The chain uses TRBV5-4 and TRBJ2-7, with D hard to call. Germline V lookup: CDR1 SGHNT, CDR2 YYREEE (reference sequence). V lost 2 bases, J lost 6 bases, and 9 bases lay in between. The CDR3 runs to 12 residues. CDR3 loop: CASSFPGLEQYF. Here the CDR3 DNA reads TGTGCCAGCAGCTTTCCGGGTCTCGAGCAGTACTTC.

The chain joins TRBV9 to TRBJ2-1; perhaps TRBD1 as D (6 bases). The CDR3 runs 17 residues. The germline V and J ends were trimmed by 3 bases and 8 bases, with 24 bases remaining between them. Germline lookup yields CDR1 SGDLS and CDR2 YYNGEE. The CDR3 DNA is TGTGCCAGCAGCGGCCCTACAGGGTTTAGGGGTTACCATGAGCAGTTCTTC. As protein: CASSGPTGFRGYHEQFF.

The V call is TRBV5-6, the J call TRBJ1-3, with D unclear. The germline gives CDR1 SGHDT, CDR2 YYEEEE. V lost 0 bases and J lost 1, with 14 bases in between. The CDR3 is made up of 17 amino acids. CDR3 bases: TGTGCCAGCAGCTTGGTCGGCAGCGCATCATCTGGAAACACCATATATTTT. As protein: CASSLVGSASSGNTIYF.

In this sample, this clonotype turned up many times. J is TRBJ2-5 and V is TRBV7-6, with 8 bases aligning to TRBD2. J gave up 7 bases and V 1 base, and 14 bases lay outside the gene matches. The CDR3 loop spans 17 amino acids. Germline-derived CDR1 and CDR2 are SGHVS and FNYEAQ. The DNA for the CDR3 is TGTGCCAGCAGCTTAGACACCCCTTCGGGGGGGTTTGGGACCCAGTACTTC. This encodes CASSLDTPSGGFGTQYF.

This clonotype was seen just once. CDR3 DNA sequence: TGTGCCAGCAGTCTCTGGACTAGCACCGGGGAGCTGTTTTTT. It encodes CASSLWTSTGELFF. J is TRBJ2-2 and V is TRBV12-3 or TRBV12-4, with 7 bases lining up with TRBD2. The CDR3 contains 14 residues. Trimming removed 5 bases from V and 4 bases from J; junction bases left unmatched: 4.

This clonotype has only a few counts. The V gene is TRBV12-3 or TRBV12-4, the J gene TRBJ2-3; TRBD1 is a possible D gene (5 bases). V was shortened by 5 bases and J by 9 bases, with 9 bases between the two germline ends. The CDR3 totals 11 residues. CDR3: CASSEQVTQYF. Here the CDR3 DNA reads TGTGCCAGCAGTGAACAGGTAACGCAGTATTTT.

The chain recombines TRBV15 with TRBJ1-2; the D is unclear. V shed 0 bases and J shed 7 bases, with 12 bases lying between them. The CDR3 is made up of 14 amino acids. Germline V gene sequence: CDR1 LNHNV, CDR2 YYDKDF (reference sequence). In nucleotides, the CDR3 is TGTGCCACCAGCAGAGATTTCCAGGTCCCTGGCTACACCTTC. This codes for CATSRDFQVPGYTF. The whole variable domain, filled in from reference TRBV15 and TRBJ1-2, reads DAMVIQNPRYQVTQFGKPVTLSCSQTLNHNVMYWYQQKSSQAPKLLFHYYDKDFNNEADTPDNFQSRRPNTSFCFLDIRSPGLGDTAMYLCATSRDFQVPGYTFGSGTRLTVV.

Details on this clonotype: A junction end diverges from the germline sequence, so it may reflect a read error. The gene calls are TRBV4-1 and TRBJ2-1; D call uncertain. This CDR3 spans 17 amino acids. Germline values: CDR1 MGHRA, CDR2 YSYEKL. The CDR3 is CASSKDWSASSYNEQFF. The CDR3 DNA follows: TGTGCCAGCAGCAAAGATTGGAGCGCGAGCTCCTACAATGAGCAGTTCTTC.

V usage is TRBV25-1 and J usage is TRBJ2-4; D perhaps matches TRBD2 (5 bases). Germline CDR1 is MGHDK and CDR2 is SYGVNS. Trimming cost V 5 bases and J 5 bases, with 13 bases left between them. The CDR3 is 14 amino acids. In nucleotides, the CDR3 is TGTGCCAGCAGTAATCCCGGGGTTCAAAACATTCAGTACTTC. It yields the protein CASSNPGVQNIQYF. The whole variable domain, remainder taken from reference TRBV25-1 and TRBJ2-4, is EADIYQTPRYLVIGTGKKITLECSQTMGHDKMYWYQQDPGMELHLIHYSYGVNSTEKGDLSSESTVSRIRTEHFPLTLESARPSHTSQYLCASSNPGVQNIQYFGAGTRLSVL.

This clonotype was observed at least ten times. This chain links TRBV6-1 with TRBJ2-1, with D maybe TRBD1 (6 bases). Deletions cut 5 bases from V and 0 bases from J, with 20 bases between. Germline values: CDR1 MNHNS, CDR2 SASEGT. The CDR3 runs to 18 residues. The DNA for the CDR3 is TGTGCCAGCAGTTATAGGGGGACCGTCGATCTCTCCTACAATGAGCAGTTCTTC. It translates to CASSYRGTVDLSYNEQFF.

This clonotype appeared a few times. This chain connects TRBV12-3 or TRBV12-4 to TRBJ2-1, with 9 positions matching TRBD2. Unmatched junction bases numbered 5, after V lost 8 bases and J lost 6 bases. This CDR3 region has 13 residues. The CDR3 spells CASSIAGVNEQFF. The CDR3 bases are TGTGCCAGCTCAATAGCGGGAGTCAATGAGCAGTTCTTC.

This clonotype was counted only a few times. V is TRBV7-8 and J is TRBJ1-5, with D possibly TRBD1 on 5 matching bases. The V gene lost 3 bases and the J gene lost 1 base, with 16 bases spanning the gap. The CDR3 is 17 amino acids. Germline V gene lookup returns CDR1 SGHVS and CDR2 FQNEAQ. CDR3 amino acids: CASSLPPGQGSNQPQHF. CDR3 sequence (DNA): TGTGCCAGCAGCTTGCCCCCGGGGCAGGGCAGCAATCAGCCCCAGCATTTT.

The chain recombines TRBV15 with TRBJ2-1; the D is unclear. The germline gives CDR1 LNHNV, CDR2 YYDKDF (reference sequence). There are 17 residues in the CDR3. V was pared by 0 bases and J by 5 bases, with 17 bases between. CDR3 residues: CATSRDLGVLSDNEQFF. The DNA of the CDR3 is TGTGCCACCAGCAGAGACCTCGGCGTACTTTCGGACAATGAGCAGTTCTTC.